The TCR beta chain described here comes from a study of CD8 T cells in Susac syndrome. General observations from the study: CD4+ repertoires of Susac syndrome patients lacked detectable clonal expansion.

Random hexamers primed reverse transcription of roughly 0.5 to 1 ug RNA. Across 54 Vbeta and 13 Jbeta, TCR beta CDR3 was amplified with immunoSEQ multiplex PCR. Each CDR3 protein is one row after TCRdb ran MiXCR on the immunoSEQ multiplex PCR reads. The sample contains just over 150,000 distinct CDR3 sequences, 85% to 95% of which appear only once. CDR3 length: 12 amino acids. Germline V lookup: CDR1 SGHTA, CDR2 FQGNSA. Trimming took 4 bases from V and 10 from J; bases not matched to a gene: 2. CD8+ and CD4+ T cells were negatively isolated; TEMRA cells were FACS-enriched. A word on this clonotype: Its antigen is still unknown.

Sequencing used CD4+ T cells from PBMCs. The chain links TRBV7-2 to TRBJ2-1, with 9 bases matching TRBD1. The sequence came from a human donor with Susac syndrome. CDR3 sequence: CASSSTGGEQFF. The CDR3 coding sequence is TGTGCCAGCAGCTCCACAGGGGGCGAGCAGTTCTTC.